The rows below give T cell receptor beta chains drawn from one sample of a study of beta chain features in type 1 diabetes. The protocol was immunoSEQ multiplex PCR, while the TCRdb copy is restricted to in-frame clones and leaves out a portion. The table records hundreds of thousands of clones, roughly an eighth of them present only once. Input material: naive CD4+ T cells from blood. These receptors all stem from a man aged 18 to 29 with type 1 diabetes. CDR3s include the opening cysteine and the closing phenylalanine or tryptophan. The order of the fields is clone size, J gene, V gene, D gene, CDR3 DNA, CDR3 protein. A D gene is named only where the DNA matches it firmly. Clone size is given for some rows only: seen once, a few or many times, or a class if the clone is expanded.

clone size: -; J gene: TRBJ2-5; V gene: TRBV7-6; D gene: -; CDR3 DNA: TGTGCCAGCAGCTTAGAGGAAGGGGGGACCCAGTACTTC; CDR3 protein: CASSLEEGGTQYF
clone size: -; J gene: TRBJ1-4; V gene: TRBV4-1; D gene: -; CDR3 DNA: TGCGCCAGCAGTCTCCAGTACTCAACTAATGAAAAACTGTTTTTT; CDR3 protein: CASSLQYSTNEKLFF
clone size: once; J gene: TRBJ2-5; V gene: TRBV2; D gene: TRBD1; CDR3 DNA: TGTGCCAGCACCGACAGGGGGTGGGAGACCCAGTACTTC; CDR3 protein: CASTDRGWETQYF
clone size: -; J gene: TRBJ1-3; V gene: TRBV28; D gene: -; CDR3 DNA: TGTGCCAGCAGTGACAGTGGCTCTGGAAACACCATATATTTT; CDR3 protein: CASSDSGSGNTIYF
clone size: -; J gene: TRBJ1-1; V gene: TRBV30; D gene: TRBD1; CDR3 DNA: TGTGCCCGAGGGGGCCAGAACACTGAAGCTTTCTTT; CDR3 protein: CARGGQNTEAFF
clone size: few; J gene: TRBJ1-2; V gene: TRBV4-1; D gene: -; CDR3 DNA: TGCGCCAGCAGCCTCGTGACAGATGCTAACTATGGCTACACCTTC; CDR3 protein: CASSLVTDANYGYTF
clone size: -; J gene: TRBJ2-3; V gene: TRBV6-5; D gene: -; CDR3 DNA: TGTGCCAGCAGTTACGATCCGGGTGGGGAAGATACGCAGTATTTT; CDR3 protein: CASSYDPGGEDTQYF
clone size: many; J gene: TRBJ2-1; V gene: TRBV11-2; D gene: -; CDR3 DNA: TGTGCCAGCAGCTTCAATGAGCAGTTCTTC; CDR3 protein: CASSFNEQFF
clone size: -; J gene: TRBJ2-4; V gene: TRBV19; D gene: -; CDR3 DNA: TGTGCCAGTAGTATACAGGGCCCTAGGGACATTCAGTACTTC; CDR3 protein: CASSIQGPRDIQYF
clone size: -; J gene: TRBJ2-1; V gene: TRBV6-6; D gene: TRBD2; CDR3 DNA: TGTGCCAGCAGTTACGCGGGAGGGAGCTACAATGAGCAGTTCTTC; CDR3 protein: CASSYAGGSYNEQFF
clone size: -; J gene: TRBJ1-2; V gene: TRBV4-3; D gene: TRBD1; CDR3 DNA: TGCGCCAGCAGCCTAGTTACCTCCGGGACAGTCTATGGCTACACCTTC; CDR3 protein: CASSLVTSGTVYGYTF
clone size: few; J gene: TRBJ2-7; V gene: TRBV15; D gene: TRBD2; CDR3 DNA: TGTGCCACCAGAAAAGCCGGGACTAGCAGATACGAGCAGTACTTC; CDR3 protein: CATRKAGTSRYEQYF
clone size: few; J gene: TRBJ1-1; V gene: TRBV18; D gene: TRBD1; CDR3 DNA: TGTGCCAGCTCACCCCTTTCTACAGGGGCTGAAGCTTTCTTT; CDR3 protein: CASSPLSTGAEAFF
clone size: -; J gene: TRBJ1-1; V gene: TRBV27; D gene: -; CDR3 DNA: TGTGCCAGCAGAGGGAGTTTTGGCACTGAAGCTTTCTTT; CDR3 protein: CASRGSFGTEAFF
clone size: few; J gene: TRBJ2-4; V gene: TRBV10-3; D gene: -; CDR3 DNA: TGTGCCATCAGCACCGGGAGGGGGCTTGCCAAAAACATTCAGTACTTC; CDR3 protein: CAISTGRGLAKNIQYF
clone size: -; J gene: TRBJ1-2; V gene: TRBV28; D gene: TRBD1; CDR3 DNA: TGTGCCAGCAGTTTAGCCGGGACAGCATGGGAAGTGGATGGCTACACCTTC; CDR3 protein: CASSLAGTAWEVDGYTF
clone size: -; J gene: TRBJ1-1; V gene: TRBV28; D gene: -; CDR3 DNA: TGTGCCAGCACCACCTCATCAACTAAGACTGAAGCTTTCTTT; CDR3 protein: CASTTSSTKTEAFF
clone size: -; J gene: TRBJ1-1; V gene: TRBV6-5; D gene: -; CDR3 DNA: TGTGCCAGCATGACAGTCGTCCCGAACACTGAAGCTTTCTTT; CDR3 protein: CASMTVVPNTEAFF
clone size: few; J gene: TRBJ2-7; V gene: TRBV21-1; D gene: -; CDR3 DNA: TGTGCCAGCAGCAAAGCGTGGTGCTGGACAGCCTACGAGCAGTACTTC; CDR3 protein: CASSKAWCWTAYEQYF
clone size: -; J gene: TRBJ1-1; V gene: TRBV9; D gene: TRBD1; CDR3 DNA: TGTGCCAGCAGCGTAGCCGGACAGGGGGCGCCCACTGAAGCTTTCTTT; CDR3 protein: CASSVAGQGAPTEAFF
clone size: -; J gene: TRBJ1-5; V gene: TRBV29-1; D gene: TRBD1; CDR3 DNA: TGCAGCGTTGGACAGGGCAGCAATCAGCCCCAGCATTTT; CDR3 protein: CSVGQGSNQPQHF
clone size: -; J gene: TRBJ1-4; V gene: TRBV28; D gene: -; CDR3 DNA: TGTGCCAGCAGTTTTGGGGGGACACTGTTTTTT; CDR3 protein: CASSFGGTLFF
clone size: few; J gene: TRBJ1-6; V gene: TRBV28; D gene: TRBD1; CDR3 DNA: TGTGCCAGCAGTTTCCGACAGGGTCACTCACCCCTCCACTTT; CDR3 protein: CASSFRQGHSPLHF
clone size: -; J gene: TRBJ2-4; V gene: TRBV9; D gene: -; CDR3 DNA: TGTGCCAGCAGCGTTACAGATTCACCCAGTAAAAACATTCAGTACTTC; CDR3 protein: CASSVTDSPSKNIQYF
clone size: -; J gene: TRBJ2-4; V gene: TRBV25-1; D gene: -; CDR3 DNA: TGTGCCAGCAGTCCTTTTATGAGGGCTCGAGCCAAAAACATTCAGTACTTC; CDR3 protein: CASSPFMRARAKNIQYF
clone size: few; J gene: TRBJ1-6; V gene: TRBV5-1; D gene: -; CDR3 DNA: TGCGCCAGCAGCTCCACACCGGGTCTAAATTCACCCCTCCACTTT; CDR3 protein: CASSSTPGLNSPLHF
clone size: -; J gene: TRBJ1-1; V gene: TRBV7-2; D gene: -; CDR3 DNA: TGTGCCAGCAGCTCTGGTCAGAATACGGCTTTCTTT; CDR3 protein: CASSSGQNTAFF